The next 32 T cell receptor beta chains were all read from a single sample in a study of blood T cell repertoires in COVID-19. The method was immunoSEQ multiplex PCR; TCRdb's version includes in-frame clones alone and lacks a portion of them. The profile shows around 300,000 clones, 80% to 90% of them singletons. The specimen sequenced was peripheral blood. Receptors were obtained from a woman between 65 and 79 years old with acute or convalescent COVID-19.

In DNA form, the CDR3 reads TGTGCCAGCCGGGACTTCATGAACACTGAAGCTTTCTTT. This encodes CASRDFMNTEAFF. V gene TRBV19 combines with J gene TRBJ1-1, with D possibly matching TRBD1 (5 bases). V lost 9 bases to trimming and J lost 0 bases, with 11 bases between them. CDR1 is LNHDA, CDR2 SQIVND, per germline (reference sequence). CDR3 length: 13 residues.

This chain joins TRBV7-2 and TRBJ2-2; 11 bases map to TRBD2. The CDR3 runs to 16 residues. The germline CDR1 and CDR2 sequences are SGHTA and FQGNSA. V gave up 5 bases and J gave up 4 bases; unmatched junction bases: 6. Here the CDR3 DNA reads TGTGCCAGCAGCCCCCGACTAGCGGGGAGCACCGGGGAGCTGTTTTTT. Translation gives CASSPRLAGSTGELFF.

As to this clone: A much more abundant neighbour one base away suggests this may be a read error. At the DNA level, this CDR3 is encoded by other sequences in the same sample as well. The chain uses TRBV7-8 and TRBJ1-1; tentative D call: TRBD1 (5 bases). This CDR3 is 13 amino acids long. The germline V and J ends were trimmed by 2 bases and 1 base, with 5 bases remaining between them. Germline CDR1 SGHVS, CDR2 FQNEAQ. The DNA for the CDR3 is TGTGCCAGCAGCTTAAGGGGGAACACTGAAGCTTTCTTT. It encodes CASSLRGNTEAFF.

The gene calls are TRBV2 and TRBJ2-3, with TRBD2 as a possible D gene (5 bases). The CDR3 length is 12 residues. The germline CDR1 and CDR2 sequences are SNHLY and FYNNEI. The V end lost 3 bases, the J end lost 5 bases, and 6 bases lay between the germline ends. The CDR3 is CASSEAGDTQYF. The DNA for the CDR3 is TGTGCCAGCAGTGAGGCGGGAGATACGCAGTATTTT.

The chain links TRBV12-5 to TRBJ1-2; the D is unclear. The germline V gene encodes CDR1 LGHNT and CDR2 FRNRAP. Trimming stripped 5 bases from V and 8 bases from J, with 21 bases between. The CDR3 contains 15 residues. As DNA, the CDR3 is TGTGCTAGTGGTCCCCCCCACTCACAGTCCTGGGGCTACACCTTC. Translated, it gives CASGPPHSQSWGYTF. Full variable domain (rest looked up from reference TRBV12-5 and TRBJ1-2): DARVTQTPRHKVTEMGQEVTMRCQPILGHNTVFWYRQTMMQGLELLAYFRNRAPLDDSGMPKDRFSAEMPDATLATLKIQPSEPRDSAVYFCASGPPHSQSWGYTFGSGTRLTVV.

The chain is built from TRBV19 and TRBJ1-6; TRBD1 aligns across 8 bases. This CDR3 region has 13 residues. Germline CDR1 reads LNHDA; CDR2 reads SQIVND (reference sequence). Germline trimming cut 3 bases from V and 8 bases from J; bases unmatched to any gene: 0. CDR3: CASSMDRDSPLHF. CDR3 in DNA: TGTGCCAGTAGTATGGACAGGGATTCACCCCTCCACTTT.

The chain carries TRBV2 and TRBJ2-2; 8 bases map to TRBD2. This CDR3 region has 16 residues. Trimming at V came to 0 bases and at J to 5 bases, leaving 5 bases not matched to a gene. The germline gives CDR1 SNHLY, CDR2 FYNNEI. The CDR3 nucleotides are TGTGCCAGCAGTGAAGCAACGGGGGGGCGGACCGGGGAGCTGTTTTTT. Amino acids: CASSEATGGRTGELFF. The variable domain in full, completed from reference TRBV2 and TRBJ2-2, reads EPEVTQTPSHQVTQMGQEVILRCVPISNHLYFYWYRQILGQKVEFLVSFYNNEISEKSEIFDDQFSVERPDGSNFTLKIRSTKLEDSAMYFCASSEATGGRTGELFFGEGSRLTVL.

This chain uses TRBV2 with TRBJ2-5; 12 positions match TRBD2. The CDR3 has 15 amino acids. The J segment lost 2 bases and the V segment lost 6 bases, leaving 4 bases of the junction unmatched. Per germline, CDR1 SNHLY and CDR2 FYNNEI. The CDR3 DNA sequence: TGTGCCAGCAGCCTAGCGGGGGGGCGGCAAGAGACCCAGTACTTC. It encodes CASSLAGGRQETQYF.

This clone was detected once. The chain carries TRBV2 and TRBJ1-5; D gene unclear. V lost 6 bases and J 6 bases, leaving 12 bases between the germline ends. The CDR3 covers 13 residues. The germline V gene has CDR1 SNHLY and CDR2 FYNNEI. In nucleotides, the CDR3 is TGTGCCAGCAGAGAGAGGGATAGTCAGCCCCAGCATTTT. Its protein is CASRERDSQPQHF.

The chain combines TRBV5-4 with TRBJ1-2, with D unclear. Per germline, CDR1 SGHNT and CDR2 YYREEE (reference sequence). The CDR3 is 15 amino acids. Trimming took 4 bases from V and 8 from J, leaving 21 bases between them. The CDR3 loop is CASSQPPGLGRGYTF. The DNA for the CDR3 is TGTGCCAGCAGCCAACCCCCGGGCCTCGGGAGGGGCTACACCTTC.

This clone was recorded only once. CDR3 region: CASSPDRVAGGYTF. In nucleotides, the CDR3 is TGTGCCAGCTCGCCCGACAGGGTTGCTGGTGGCTACACCTTC. The V call is TRBV18, the J call TRBJ1-2, with 7 bases lining up with TRBD1. CDR1 and CDR2 from the germline V gene are KGHSH and LQKENI. The trim removed 6 bases at V and 7 bases at J, leaving 11 bases unmatched. The CDR3 runs to 14 residues.

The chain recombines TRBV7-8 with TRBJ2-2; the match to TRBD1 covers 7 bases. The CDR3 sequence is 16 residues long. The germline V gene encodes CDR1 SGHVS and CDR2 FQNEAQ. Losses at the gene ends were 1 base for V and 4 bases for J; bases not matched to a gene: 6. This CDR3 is CASSLEGGAGTGELFF. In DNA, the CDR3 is TGTGCCAGCAGCTTAGAAGGGGGCGCCGGCACCGGGGAGCTGTTTTTT. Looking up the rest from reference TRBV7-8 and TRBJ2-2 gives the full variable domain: GAGVSQSPRYKVAKRGQDVALRCDPISGHVSLFWYQQALGQGPEFLTYFQNEAQLDKSGLPSDRFFAERPEGSVSTLKIQRTQQEDSAVYLCASSLEGGAGTGELFFGEGSRLTVL.

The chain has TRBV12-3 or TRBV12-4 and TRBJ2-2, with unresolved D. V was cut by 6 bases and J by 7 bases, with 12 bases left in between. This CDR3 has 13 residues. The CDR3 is CASRLSGGGELFF. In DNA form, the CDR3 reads TGTGCCAGCAGGCTATCGGGTGGCGGGGAGCTGTTTTTT.

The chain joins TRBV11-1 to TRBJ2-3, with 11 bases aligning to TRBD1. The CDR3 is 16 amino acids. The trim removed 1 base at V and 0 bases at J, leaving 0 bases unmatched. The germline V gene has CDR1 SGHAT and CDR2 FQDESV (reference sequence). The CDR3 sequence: CASSLGTGGSTDTQYF. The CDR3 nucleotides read TGTGCCAGCAGCTTAGGGACAGGGGGCAGCACAGATACGCAGTATTTT.

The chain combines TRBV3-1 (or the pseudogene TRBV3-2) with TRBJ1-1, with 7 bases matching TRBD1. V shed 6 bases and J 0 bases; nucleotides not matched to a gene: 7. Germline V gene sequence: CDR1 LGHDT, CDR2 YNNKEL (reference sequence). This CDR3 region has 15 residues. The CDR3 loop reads CASSYNTGVNTEAFF. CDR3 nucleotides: TGTGCCAGCAGTTATAATACAGGGGTGAACACTGAAGCTTTCTTT.

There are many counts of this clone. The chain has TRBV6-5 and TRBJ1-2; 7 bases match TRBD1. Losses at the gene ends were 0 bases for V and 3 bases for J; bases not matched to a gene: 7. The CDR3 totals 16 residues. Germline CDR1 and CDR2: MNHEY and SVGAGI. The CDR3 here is CASSYSSKGQYYGYTF. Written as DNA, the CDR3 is TGTGCCAGCAGTTACTCAAGCAAGGGACAGTACTATGGCTACACCTTC.

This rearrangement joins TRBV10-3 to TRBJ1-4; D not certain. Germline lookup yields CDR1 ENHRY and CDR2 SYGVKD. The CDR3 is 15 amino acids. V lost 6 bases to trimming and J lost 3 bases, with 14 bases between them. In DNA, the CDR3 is TGTGCCATCAGATCCGATGGGCCGGCTAATGAAAAACTGTTTTTT. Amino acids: CAIRSDGPANEKLFF.

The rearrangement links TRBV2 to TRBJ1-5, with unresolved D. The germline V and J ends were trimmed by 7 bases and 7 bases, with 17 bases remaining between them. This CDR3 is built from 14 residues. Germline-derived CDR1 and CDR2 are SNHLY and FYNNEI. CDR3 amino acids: CASTRGRANQPQHF. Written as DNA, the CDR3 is TGTGCCAGCACCCGAGGGAGGGCCAACCAGCCCCAGCATTTT.

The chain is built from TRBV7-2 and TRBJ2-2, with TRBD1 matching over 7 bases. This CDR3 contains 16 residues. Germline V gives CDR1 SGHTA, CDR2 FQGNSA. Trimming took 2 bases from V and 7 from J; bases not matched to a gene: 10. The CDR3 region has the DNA TGTGCCAGCAGCTTAAAGGGGGCGCTTAATAGCGGGGAGCTGTTTTTT. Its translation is CASSLKGALNSGELFF.

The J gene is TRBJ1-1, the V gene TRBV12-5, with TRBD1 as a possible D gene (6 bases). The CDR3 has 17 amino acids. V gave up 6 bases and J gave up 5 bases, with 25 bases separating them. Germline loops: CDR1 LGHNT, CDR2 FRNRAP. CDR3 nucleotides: TGTGCTAGTGGGCCCGGGGGGGCGATTCCCGGGTTTACTGAAGCTTTCTTT. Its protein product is CASGPGGAIPGFTEAFF.

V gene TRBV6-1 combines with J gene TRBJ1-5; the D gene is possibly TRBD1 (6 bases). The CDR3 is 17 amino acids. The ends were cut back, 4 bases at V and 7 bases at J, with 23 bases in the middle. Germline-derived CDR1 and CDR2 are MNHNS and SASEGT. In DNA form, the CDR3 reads TGTGCCAGCAGTGGGTTGGTACGACAGGATGTTACACAGCCCCAGCATTTT. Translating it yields CASSGLVRQDVTQPQHF.

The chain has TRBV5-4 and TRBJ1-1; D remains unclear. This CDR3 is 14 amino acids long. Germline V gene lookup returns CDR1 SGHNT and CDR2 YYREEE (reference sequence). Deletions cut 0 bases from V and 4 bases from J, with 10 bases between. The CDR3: CASSLAVVGTEAFF. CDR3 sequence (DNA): TGTGCCAGCAGCTTGGCCGTAGTTGGCACTGAAGCTTTCTTT.

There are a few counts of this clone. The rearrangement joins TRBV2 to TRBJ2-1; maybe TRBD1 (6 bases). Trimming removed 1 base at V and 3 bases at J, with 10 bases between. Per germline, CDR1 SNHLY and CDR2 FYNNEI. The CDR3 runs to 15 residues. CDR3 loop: CASSEGGQYYNEQFF. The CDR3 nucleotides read TGTGCCAGCAGTGAAGGGGGGCAGTACTACAATGAGCAGTTCTTC.

The DNA of the CDR3 is TGTGCCACCAGTGATCCCAGGGAAGCTGGAAACATTCAGTACTTC. Amino acid sequence: CATSDPREAGNIQYF. V and J are TRBV24-1 and TRBJ2-4, with TRBD1 as a possible D gene (5 bases). Germline CDR1 and CDR2: KGHDR and SFDVKD. The ends were cut back, 3 bases at V and 6 bases at J, with 14 bases in the middle. This CDR3 comprises 15 residues.

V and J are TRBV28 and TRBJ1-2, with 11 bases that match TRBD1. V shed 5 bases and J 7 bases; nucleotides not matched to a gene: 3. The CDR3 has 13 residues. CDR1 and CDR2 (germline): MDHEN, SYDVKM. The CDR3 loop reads CASSRTGGLGYTF. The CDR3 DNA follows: TGTGCCAGCAGTCGGACAGGGGGCCTTGGCTACACCTTC.

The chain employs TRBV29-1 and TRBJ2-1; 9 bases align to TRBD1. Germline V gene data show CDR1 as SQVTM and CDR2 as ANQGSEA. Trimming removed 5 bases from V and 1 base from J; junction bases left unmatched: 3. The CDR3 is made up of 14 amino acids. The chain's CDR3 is CSVYGQGSYNEQFF. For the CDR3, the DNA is TGCAGCGTTTACGGACAGGGGTCCTACAATGAGCAGTTCTTC.

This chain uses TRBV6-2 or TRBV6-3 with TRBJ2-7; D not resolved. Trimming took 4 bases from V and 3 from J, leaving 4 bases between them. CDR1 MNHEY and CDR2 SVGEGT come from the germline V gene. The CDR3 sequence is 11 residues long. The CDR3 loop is CASSSLYEQYF. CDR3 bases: TGTGCCAGCAGTTCCCTCTACGAGCAGTACTTC.

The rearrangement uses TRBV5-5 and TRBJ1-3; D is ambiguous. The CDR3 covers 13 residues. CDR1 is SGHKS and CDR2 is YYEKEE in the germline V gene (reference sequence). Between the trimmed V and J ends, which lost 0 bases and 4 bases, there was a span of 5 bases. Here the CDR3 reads CASSLGRGNTIYF. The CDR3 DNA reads TGTGCCAGCAGCTTGGGCAGGGGAAACACCATATATTTT.

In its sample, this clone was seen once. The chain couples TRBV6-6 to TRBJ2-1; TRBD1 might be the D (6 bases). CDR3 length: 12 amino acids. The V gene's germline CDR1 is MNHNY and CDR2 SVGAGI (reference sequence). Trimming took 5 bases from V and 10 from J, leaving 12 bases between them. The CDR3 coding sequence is TGTGCCAGCAGTCCTGGGGGACAAGAGCAGTTCTTC. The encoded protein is CASSPGGQEQFF.

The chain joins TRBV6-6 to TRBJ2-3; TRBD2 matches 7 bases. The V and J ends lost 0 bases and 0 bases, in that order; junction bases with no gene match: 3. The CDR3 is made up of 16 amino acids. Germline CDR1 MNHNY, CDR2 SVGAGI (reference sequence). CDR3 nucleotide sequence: TGTGCCAGCAGTTACTCGAGTAGCGGGAGCACAGATACGCAGTATTTT. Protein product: CASSYSSSGSTDTQYF.

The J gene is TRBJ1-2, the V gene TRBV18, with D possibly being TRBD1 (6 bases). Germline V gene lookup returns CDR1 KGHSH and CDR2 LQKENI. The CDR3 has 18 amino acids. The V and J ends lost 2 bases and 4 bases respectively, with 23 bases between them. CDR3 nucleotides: TGTGCCAGCTCACCAAATGGGGGCGGCCGCCGGGGATTCTATGGCTACACCTTC. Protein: CASSPNGGGRRGFYGYTF.

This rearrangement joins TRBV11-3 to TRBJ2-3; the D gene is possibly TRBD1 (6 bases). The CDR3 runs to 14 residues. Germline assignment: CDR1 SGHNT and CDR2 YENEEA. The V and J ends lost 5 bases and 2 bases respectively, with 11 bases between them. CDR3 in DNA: TGTGCCAGCAGCAAAACAGGGTACACAGATACGCAGTATTTT. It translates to CASSKTGYTDTQYF.